The rows below give T cell receptor beta chains drawn from one sample of a study of CD8+ T cells in alopecia areata. Assay: immunoSEQ multiplex PCR; the TCRdb copy retains only in-frame clones and omits some. There are around 100,000 clones in the sample; about 59% occur only once, and 9% to 15% lies in the top ten. The sequencing here drew on CD8+ T cells sorted from blood, taken at week 24, from a patient treated with tofacitinib. Every receptor here comes from a human donor with alopecia areata. The CDR3 runs from the conserved cysteine through the conserved F or W. The D gene is left open where the match is weak. Clone size is given for some rows only: seen once, a few or many times, or a class if the clone is expanded.

D	size	V	J	CDR3	DNA
TRBD1	NA	TRBV2	TRBJ1-4	CASSEFGQGIEKLFF	TGTGCCAGCAGTGAATTTGGACAGGGGATTGAAAAACTGTTTTTT
NA	NA	TRBV10-3	TRBJ2-1	CAISGTENEQFF	TGTGCCATCAGTGGAACCGAGAATGAGCAGTTCTTC
TRBD1	once	TRBV30	TRBJ2-7	CAWGDRADEQYF	TGTGCCTGGGGCGACAGGGCTGACGAGCAGTACTTC
NA	few	TRBV30	TRBJ1-5	CAWKGSFNQPQHF	TGTGCCTGGAAAGGGTCATTCAATCAGCCCCAGCATTTT
TRBD2	few	TRBV5-1	TRBJ2-2	CASSLPLAGDTGELFF	TGCGCCAGCAGCTTGCCGCTAGCGGGTGACACCGGGGAGCTGTTTTTT
TRBD1	few	TRBV11-2	TRBJ2-2	CASSLHRTGKIGELFF	TGTGCCAGCAGCTTACATCGGACAGGGAAGATCGGGGAGCTGTTTTTT
NA	NA	TRBV9	TRBJ2-1	CASSASGTPNEQFF	TGTGCCAGCAGCGCCTCCGGGACCCCCAATGAGCAGTTCTTC
NA	NA	TRBV5-1	TRBJ2-1	CASSPGDPTANEQFF	TGCGCCAGCAGCCCAGGCGATCCGACTGCGAATGAGCAGTTCTTC
NA	NA	TRBV25-1	TRBJ2-1	CASSDAGYYNEQFF	TGTGCCAGCAGTGACGCTGGGTACTACAATGAGCAGTTCTTC
NA	NA	TRBV9	TRBJ1-2	CASSSAGGYYGYTF	TGTGCCAGCAGCTCCGCCGGGGGATACTATGGCTACACCTTC
NA	NA	TRBV27	TRBJ2-4	CASSLSGGLTIQYF	TGTGCCAGCAGTTTATCGGGGGGGCTCACCATTCAGTACTTC
NA	NA	TRBV5-4	TRBJ2-1	CASSGGGEQFF	TGTGCCAGCAGCGGTGGCGGCGAGCAGTTCTTC
TRBD2	few	TRBV6-5	TRBJ2-5	CASSYEGQRGETQYF	TGTGCCAGCAGTTACGAGGGCCAGCGGGGGGAGACCCAGTACTTC
NA	NA	TRBV4-3	TRBJ2-1	CASSQEQGSDEQFF	TGCGCCAGCAGCCAAGAGCAGGGGTCAGATGAGCAGTTCTTC
NA	NA	TRBV9	TRBJ1-1	CASSGPGQNTEAFF	TGTGCCAGCAGCGGGCCGGGACAGAACACTGAAGCTTTCTTT
NA	once	TRBV9	TRBJ1-2	CASSPGLERDYGYTF	TGTGCCAGCAGCCCCGGCTTGGAGCGCGACTATGGCTACACCTTC
NA	NA	TRBV2	TRBJ2-1	CASKLDMGDEQFF	TGTGCCAGCAAACTAGACATGGGAGATGAGCAGTTCTTC
NA	NA	TRBV29-1	TRBJ1-1	CSVARRAEAFF	TGCAGCGTCGCCCGGAGGGCTGAAGCTTTCTTT
NA	few	TRBV27	TRBJ1-1	CASSLSNVNTEAFF	TGTGCCAGCAGTTTATCGAACGTGAACACTGAAGCTTTCTTT
NA	medium-sized	TRBV5-1	TRBJ2-7	CASSSSGTYYYEQYF	TGCGCCAGCAGCTCCTCCGGGACTTACTACTACGAGCAGTACTTC
NA	NA	TRBV5-1	TRBJ1-2	CASSLRTVLDGYTF	TGCGCCAGCAGCCTCCGGACGGTTCTTGATGGCTACACCTTC
TRBD2	few	TRBV30	TRBJ2-7	CASDRTSGYEQYF	TGTGCTTCGGACAGGACTAGCGGCTACGAGCAGTACTTC